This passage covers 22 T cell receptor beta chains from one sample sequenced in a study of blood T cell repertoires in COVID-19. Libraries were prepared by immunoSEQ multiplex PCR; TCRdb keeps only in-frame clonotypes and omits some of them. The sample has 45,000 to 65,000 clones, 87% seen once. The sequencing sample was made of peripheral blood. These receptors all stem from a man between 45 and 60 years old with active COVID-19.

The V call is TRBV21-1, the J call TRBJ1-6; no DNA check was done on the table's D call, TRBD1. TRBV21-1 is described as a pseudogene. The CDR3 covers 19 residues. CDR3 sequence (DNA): TGTGCCAGCAGCAACTTGTCCCTCCGGGACAGGGTCGACTCGCCACCCCTCCACTTT. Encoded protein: CASSNLSLRDRVDSPPLHF.

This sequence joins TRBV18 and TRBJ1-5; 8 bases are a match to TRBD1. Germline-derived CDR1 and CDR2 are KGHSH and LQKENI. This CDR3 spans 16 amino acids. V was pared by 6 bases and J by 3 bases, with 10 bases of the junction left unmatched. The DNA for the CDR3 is TGTGCCAGCTCCTCAGGGGGCCTCTACAACAATCAGCCCCAGCATTTT. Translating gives CASSSGGLYNNQPQHF.

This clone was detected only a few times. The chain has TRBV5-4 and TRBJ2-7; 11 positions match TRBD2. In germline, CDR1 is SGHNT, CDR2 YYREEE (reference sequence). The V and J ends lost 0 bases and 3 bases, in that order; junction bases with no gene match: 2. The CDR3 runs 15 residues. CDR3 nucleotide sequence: TGTGCCAGCAGCTTGGAACTAGCGGGAGACTACGAGCAGTACTTC. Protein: CASSLELAGDYEQYF.

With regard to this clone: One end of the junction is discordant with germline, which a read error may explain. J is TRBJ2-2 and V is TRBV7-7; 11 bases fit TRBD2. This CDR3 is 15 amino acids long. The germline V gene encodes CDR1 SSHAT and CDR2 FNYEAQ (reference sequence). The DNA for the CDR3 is TGTGCTAGCAGCCGTTCCGGGACTAGCGGCGGGGAGCTGTTTTTT. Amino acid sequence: CASSRSGTSGGELFF.

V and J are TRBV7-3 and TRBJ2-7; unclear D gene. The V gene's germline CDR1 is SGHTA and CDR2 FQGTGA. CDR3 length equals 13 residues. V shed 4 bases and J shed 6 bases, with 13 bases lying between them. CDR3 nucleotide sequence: TGTGCCAGCAGCTCCCCCGGTCTGGTCGAGCAGTACTTC. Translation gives CASSSPGLVEQYF.

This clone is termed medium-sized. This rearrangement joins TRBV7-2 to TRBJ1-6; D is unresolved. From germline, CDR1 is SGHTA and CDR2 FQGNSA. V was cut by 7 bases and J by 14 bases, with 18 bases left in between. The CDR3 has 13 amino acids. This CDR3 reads CASTSTAGMTLHF. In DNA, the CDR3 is TGTGCCAGCACTTCGACTGCCGGGATGACCCTCCACTTT.

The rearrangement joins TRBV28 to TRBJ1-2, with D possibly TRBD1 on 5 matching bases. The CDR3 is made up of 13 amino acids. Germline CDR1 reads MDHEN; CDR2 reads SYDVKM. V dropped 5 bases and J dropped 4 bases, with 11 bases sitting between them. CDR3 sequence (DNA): TGTGCCAGCAGTCTCCAGGGTTTCTATGGCTACACCTTC. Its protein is CASSLQGFYGYTF.

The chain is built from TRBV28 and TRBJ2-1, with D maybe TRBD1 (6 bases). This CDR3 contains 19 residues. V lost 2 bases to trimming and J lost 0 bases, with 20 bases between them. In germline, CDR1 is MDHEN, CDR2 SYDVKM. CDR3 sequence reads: CASSLMGAGVRSSYNEQFF. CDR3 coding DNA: TGTGCCAGCAGTTTAATGGGGGCAGGGGTGAGGAGCTCCTACAATGAGCAGTTCTTC.

CDR3 in DNA: TGTGCCAGCAGCCCCGGAGGGGGCCACTACACTGAAGCTTTCTTT. This gives the protein CASSPGGGHYTEAFF. The chain carries TRBV7-2 and TRBJ1-1; TRBD1 aligns across 7 bases. Germline loops: CDR1 SGHTA, CDR2 FQGNSA. The trim removed 5 bases at V and 3 bases at J, leaving 9 bases unmatched. This CDR3 has 15 amino acids.

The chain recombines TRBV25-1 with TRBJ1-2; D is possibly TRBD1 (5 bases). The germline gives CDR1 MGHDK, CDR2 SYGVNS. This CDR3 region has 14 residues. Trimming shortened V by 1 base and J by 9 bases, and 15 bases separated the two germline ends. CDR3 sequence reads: CASSESLGHASYTF. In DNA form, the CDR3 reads TGTGCCAGCAGTGAATCCCTTGGACACGCGAGCTACACCTTC.

DNA for the CDR3: TGTGCCAGCAGTGAACCTCGACTAGCGGGAGGCAACACCGGGGAGCTGTTTTTT. Amino acid sequence: CASSEPRLAGGNTGELFF. The chain recombines TRBV2 with TRBJ2-2, with 13 bases identical to TRBD2. Losses at the gene ends were 2 bases for V and 2 bases for J; bases not matched to a gene: 5. This CDR3 is 18 amino acids long. Germline loops: CDR1 SNHLY, CDR2 FYNNEI.

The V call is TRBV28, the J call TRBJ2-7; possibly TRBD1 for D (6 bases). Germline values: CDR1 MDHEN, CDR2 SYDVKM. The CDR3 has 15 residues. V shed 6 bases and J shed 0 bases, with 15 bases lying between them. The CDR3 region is CASRTSRDTSYEQYF. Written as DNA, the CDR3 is TGTGCCAGCAGGACAAGCAGGGACACCTCCTACGAGCAGTACTTC.

CDR3: CASSVGSLENTEAFF. For the CDR3, the DNA is TGTGCCAGCAGCGTAGGCAGCCTAGAGAACACTGAAGCTTTCTTT. V and J are TRBV9 and TRBJ1-1, with D unclear. Between the trimmed V and J ends, which lost 0 bases and 1 base, there was a span of 10 bases. This CDR3 is built from 15 residues. Germline assignment: CDR1 SGDLS and CDR2 YYNGEE.

Here the CDR3 DNA reads TGTGCCAGCAGCATAAGGGACAGGGAGAGGGAGCAGTACTTC. Translated: CASSIRDREREQYF. This rearrangement joins TRBV5-4 to TRBJ2-7, with 9 positions matching TRBD1. J was trimmed by 7 bases and V by 4 bases; bases with no gene match: 9. The CDR3 spans 14 residues. Germline CDR1 SGHNT, CDR2 YYREEE (reference sequence).

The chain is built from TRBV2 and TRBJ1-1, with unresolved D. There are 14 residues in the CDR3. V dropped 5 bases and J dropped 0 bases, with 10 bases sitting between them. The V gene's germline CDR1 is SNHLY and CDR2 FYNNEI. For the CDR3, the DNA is TGTGCCAGCAGTTCCCTCACAGTGAACACTGAAGCTTTCTTT. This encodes CASSSLTVNTEAFF.

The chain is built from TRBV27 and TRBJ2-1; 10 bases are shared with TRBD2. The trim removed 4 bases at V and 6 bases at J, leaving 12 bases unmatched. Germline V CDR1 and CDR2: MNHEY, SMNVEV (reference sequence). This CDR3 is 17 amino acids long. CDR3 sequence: CASSSRTSGWRSNEQFF. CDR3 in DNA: TGTGCCAGCAGTTCCAGGACTAGCGGCTGGCGTTCCAATGAGCAGTTCTTC.

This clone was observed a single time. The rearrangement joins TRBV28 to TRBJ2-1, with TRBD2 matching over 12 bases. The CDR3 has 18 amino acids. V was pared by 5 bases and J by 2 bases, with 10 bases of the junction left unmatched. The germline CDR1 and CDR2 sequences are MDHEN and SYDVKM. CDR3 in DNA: TGTGCCAGCAGTGGACTAGCGGGATCAAAAGGGGCCTACAATGAGCAGTTCTTC. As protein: CASSGLAGSKGAYNEQFF. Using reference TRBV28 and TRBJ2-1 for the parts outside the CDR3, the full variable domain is DVKVTQSSRYLVKRTGEKVFLECVQDMDHENMFWYRQDPGLGLRLIYFSYDVKMKEKGDIPEGYSVSREKKERFSLILESASTNQTSMYLCASSGLAGSKGAYNEQFFGPGTRLTVL.

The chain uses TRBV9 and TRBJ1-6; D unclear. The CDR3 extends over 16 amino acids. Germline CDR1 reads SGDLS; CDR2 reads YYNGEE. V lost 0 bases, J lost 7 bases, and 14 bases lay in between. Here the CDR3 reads CASSVEYGPGNSPLHF. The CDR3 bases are TGTGCCAGCAGCGTAGAATATGGCCCGGGGAATTCACCCCTCCACTTT.

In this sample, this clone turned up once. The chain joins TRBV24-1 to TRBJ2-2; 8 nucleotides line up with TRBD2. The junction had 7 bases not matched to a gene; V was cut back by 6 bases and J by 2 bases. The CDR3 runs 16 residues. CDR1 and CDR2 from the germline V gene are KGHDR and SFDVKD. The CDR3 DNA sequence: TGTGCCACCAGTTCAAGCCTAGCGGGTAACACCGGGGAGCTGTTTTTT. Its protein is CATSSSLAGNTGELFF.

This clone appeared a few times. The CDR3 nucleotides are TGTGCCAGTAGTGCCGGGACAAACTACGAGCAGTACTTC. Translated, it gives CASSAGTNYEQYF. The gene calls are TRBV19 and TRBJ2-7; weak D call: TRBD1 (6 bases). The CDR3 has 13 amino acids. Germline V gene lookup returns CDR1 LNHDA and CDR2 SQIVND (reference sequence). Trimming removed 5 bases at V and 3 bases at J, with 11 bases between.

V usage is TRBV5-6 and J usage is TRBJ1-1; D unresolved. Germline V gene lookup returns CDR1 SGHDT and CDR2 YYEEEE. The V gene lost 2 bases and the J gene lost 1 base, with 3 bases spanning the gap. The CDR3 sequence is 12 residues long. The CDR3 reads CASSFRNTEAFF. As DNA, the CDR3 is TGTGCCAGCAGCTTCAGGAACACTGAAGCTTTCTTT.

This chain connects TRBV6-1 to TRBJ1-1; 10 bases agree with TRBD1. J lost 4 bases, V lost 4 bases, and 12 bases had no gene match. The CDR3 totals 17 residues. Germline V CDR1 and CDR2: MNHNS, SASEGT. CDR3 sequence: CASSAYGDRGSGTEAFF. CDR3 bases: TGTGCCAGCAGTGCTTACGGGGACAGGGGATCAGGCACTGAAGCTTTCTTT.